The present entry profiles one T cell receptor beta chain with its context. Antigen: not known. This specimen belongs to a study of cytomegalovirus exposure and HLA in healthy donors. Primers for the PCR totalled 60 Vbeta and 13 Jbeta. The data were produced by immunoSEQ multiplex PCR, yet TCRdb's version contains in-frame clones alone and is incomplete. The sample carries 150,000 to 200,000 clones, just under 80% recorded once. General study findings and limits: The likely explanation for a cluster of highly shared sequence variants was sequencing artifact.

The length of the CDR3 is 13 residues. Germline lookup yields CDR1 SGHRS and CDR2 YFSETQ. Trimming shortened V by 1 base and J by 8 bases, and 12 bases separated the two germline ends. The receptor comes from a man aged 18 to 29 in good health and CMV-seropositive. The sample comprised PBMCs. The chain combines TRBV5-1 with TRBJ1-1; D may be TRBD1 (5 bases). The CDR3 DNA reads as TGCGCCAGCAGCTTGTCGGGGAGGGGAGAAGCTTTCTTT. Protein sequence: CASSLSGRGEAFF.